This T cell receptor beta chain comes out of a study of regulatory T cells in long-lasting Graves disease. CDR3 length: 14 amino acids. Germline lookup yields CDR1 MDHEN and CDR2 SYDVKM. V lost 3 bases and J lost 3; bases outside the gene matches: 5. Time point in this sample: persistent/refractory GD, antithyroid drugs over 5 years with positive TRAb. PBMCs were the source of the RNA used for TCR sequencing. As collected, the peripheral blood samples measured nine milliliters each and went into EDTA tubes. Ten or more counts support this clonotype. According to the study, TCR beta libraries were built with iRepertoire HTBI primers and CDR3-region Arm-PCR. MiXCR was run by TCRdb on the multiplex PCR reads, yielding one entry per CDR3 protein. The table lists a few hundred thousand distinct CDR3 sequences, roughly 23% of them singletons.

This receptor was identified in a female donor with Graves disease. The chain is built from TRBV28 and TRBJ2-7, with 7 bases aligning to TRBD2. The starting material was peripheral blood mononuclear cells (PBMCs), obtained when the disease was refractory, from a patient treated with antithyroid drugs. CDR3 sequence: CASSLRGLNYEQYF. CDR3 coding DNA: TGTGCCAGCAGTTTGAGGGGACTAAACTACGAGCAGTACTTC.